These 4 T cell receptor beta chains were sequenced from one sample in a study of T cells after yellow fever vaccination. TCRdb analysed the 5' RACE reads with MiXCR anew, one entry per CDR3 protein. Of about 230,000 distinct CDR3 sequences detected, around 6.7% appear once; the ten largest clones hold approximately 1%. This specimen consisted of CD4+ T cells sorted from PBMCs, obtained on the day of the yellow fever booster vaccination. These receptors originate from a man between 25 and 39 years old who received the YFV17D yellow fever vaccine.

A few counts support this clonotype. The chain links TRBV12-3 or TRBV12-4 to TRBJ1-1; D is unresolved. The V and J ends lost 6 bases and 7 bases respectively, with 12 bases between them. This CDR3 comprises 12 residues. This CDR3 reads CASRPLVGEAFF. The CDR3 coding sequence is TGTGCCAGCAGACCCCTTGTAGGTGAAGCTTTCTTT.

J is TRBJ2-2 and V is TRBV7-2; TRBD1 might be the D (5 bases). The CDR3 loop spans 15 amino acids. The germline CDR1 and CDR2 sequences are SGHTA and FQGNSA. Deletions cut 3 bases from V and 6 bases from J, with 14 bases between. CDR3 DNA: TGTGCCAGCAGCTTTTATAGGGGCGCCTCCGGGGAGCTGTTTTTT. Protein product: CASSFYRGASGELFF.

In its sample, this clonotype was seen many times. This chain connects TRBV12-3 or TRBV12-4 to TRBJ2-7; D not certain. The CDR3 has 14 residues. V was shortened by 7 bases and J by 4 bases, with 17 bases between the two germline ends. The CDR3 DNA reads as TGTGCCAGCAACCGACACGACACAAAGTACGAGCAGTACTTC. The encoded protein is CASNRHDTKYEQYF.

The V call is TRBV7-8, the J call TRBJ1-2; D may be TRBD1 (5 bases). Trimming shortened V by 9 bases and J by 1 base, and 15 bases separated the two germline ends. CDR1 and CDR2 (germline): SGHVS, FQNEAQ. The CDR3 extends over 14 amino acids. The CDR3 is CASSPTTDNYGYTF. CDR3 sequence (DNA): TGTGCCAGTTCCCCCACGACAGATAACTATGGCTACACCTTC.